This T cell receptor beta chain was captured in a study of blood T cell repertoires in COVID-19. For the study at large: T cells, B-cell-depleted T cells, or PBMCs provided the cDNA or gDNA that served as material.

The CDR3 length is 14 residues. After removal of 4 bases from V and 8 bases from J, the junction contained 5 bases not matched to a gene. From germline, CDR1 is WSHSY and CDR2 SAAADI. Measured with immunoSEQ multiplex PCR; TCRdb has only the in-frame clones, and not every one. The sample shows approximately 100,000 clones, 75% to 90% of them seen only once. V gene TRBV10-2 combines with J gene TRBJ1-4, with TRBD1 matching over 9 bases. The source of this sequence is a human donor with acute or convalescent COVID-19. The donor label of this sample is uncertain. The sample was peripheral blood. The CDR3 sequence is CASSGTGGREKLFF. The CDR3, as DNA: TGCGCCAGCAGTGGAACAGGGGGCCGGGAAAAACTGTTTTTT.